Here is one T cell receptor (beta chain) with its context. What it binds is unknown. This entry is derived from a study of CXCR3-negative and CXCR3-positive naive CD8 T cells. Study-wide findings and caveats: Memory cells diverged, while naive CXCR3-positive and CXCR3-negative cells had similar TRBV-TRBJ usage. CXCR3-positive naive cells carried more hydrophobic TRB CDR3s than CXCR3-negative naive cells did. For memory CD8+ cells diversity was much lower, but both naive subsets had comparably high diversity.

Through 5' RACE with UMI labels, the TRB cDNA libraries were prepared. TCRdb reprocessed the 5' RACE reads and reports one entry per CDR3 protein, with no DNA. Its listing shows about 130,000 distinct CDR3 sequences. Looked up from germline, CDR1 is SEHNR and CDR2 is FQNEAQ (reference sequence). This CDR3 comprises 19 residues. The clonotype comes from a human donor in good health. Some clones in this sample may be carry-over from other donors' samples. The rearrangement uses TRBV7-9 and TRBJ2-1; TCRdb indicates TRBD1, and absent DNA this call remains unverified. The sequenced sample was naive CXCR3+ CD8+ T cells from blood. The subset is: CD45RO-CCR7+CD27+CD95- naive CD8+ T cells expressing CXCR3 (TNR3+). The CDR3 protein is CASSLLPGAGTSAYNEQFF.